Following are 16 T cell receptor beta chains from one sample sequenced in a study of T cells after posttransplantation cyclophosphamide. Treatment was busulfan-fludarabine conditioning, a marrow graft, and cyclophosphamide on days +3 and +4. Some clones are missing from TCRdb's copy, which holds only in-frame ones; the method was immunoSEQ multiplex PCR. The sample consists of thousands of clones, roughly 81% of them appearing once. The sample in question was PBMCs, obtained 1,400 to 1,500 days after allogeneic stem cell transplant with posttransplant cyclophosphamide. These receptors came from a male patient between 25 and 39 years old who received an allogeneic stem cell transplant from a related donor, was CMV-positive, and had acute GVHD only. A subset of T cells may come from the graft donor.

This clone was seen a few times. This chain connects TRBV4-1 to TRBJ1-5; D is uncertain. Trimming left V 4 bases short and J 0 bases short, with 13 bases between. Germline loops: CDR1 MGHRA, CDR2 YSYEKL. The CDR3 is 16 amino acids. CDR3 protein: CASSLFDKISNQPQHF. CDR3 bases: TGCGCCAGCAGCCTTTTCGACAAGATTAGCAATCAGCCCCAGCATTTT.

This clone was picked up one time. The chain uses TRBV4-3 and TRBJ2-7, with a weak D call TRBD2 (5 bases). The CDR3 has 14 amino acids. Germline V lookup: CDR1 LGHNA, CDR2 YSLEER. Trimming cost V 1 base and J 6 bases, with 13 bases left between them. The chain's CDR3 is CASSQGSLGGEQYF. CDR3 DNA: TGCGCCAGCAGCCAAGGGTCTTTAGGAGGCGAGCAGTACTTC.

This clone was recorded only once. The chain recombines TRBV5-1 with TRBJ2-3; tentative D call: TRBD2 (6 bases). CDR3 length equals 14 residues. CDR1 is SGHRS and CDR2 is YFSETQ in the germline V gene. V lost 3 bases to trimming and J lost 6 bases, with 14 bases between them. CDR3 nucleotides: TGCGCCAGCAGCTCTGGGACTTCCCCCGATACGCAGTATTTT. Its protein is CASSSGTSPDTQYF.

This chain joins TRBV27 and TRBJ2-2, with D possibly matching TRBD1 (6 bases). Germline V CDR1 and CDR2: MNHEY, SMNVEV (reference sequence). The CDR3 consists of 15 residues. The germline V and J ends were trimmed by 4 bases and 2 bases, with 11 bases remaining between them. CDR3 DNA sequence: TGTGCCAGCAGTTCAAACAGGGTTAACACCGGGGAGCTGTTTTTT. This translates into CASSSNRVNTGELFF.

This clone was counted only a few times. This rearrangement joins TRBV5-1 to TRBJ1-5; D might be TRBD1 (5 bases). CDR3 size: 15 residues. Between the trimmed V and J ends, which lost 0 bases and 5 bases, there was a span of 12 bases. Germline V gene lookup returns CDR1 SGHRS and CDR2 YFSETQ. DNA of the CDR3: TGCGCCAGCAGCTTGGAAGGGACTGTTTATCAGCCCCAGCATTTT. This encodes CASSLEGTVYQPQHF.

This chain uses TRBV7-9 with TRBJ2-5; tentative D call: TRBD2 (6 bases). Germline CDR1 SEHNR, CDR2 FQNEAQ (reference sequence). CDR3 length: 15 residues. V gave up 1 base and J gave up 4 bases, with 13 bases separating them. The DNA for the CDR3 is TGTGCCAGCAGCTTAGGACCTAGCGTGGCAGAGACCCAGTACTTC. The encoded protein is CASSLGPSVAETQYF.

The chain has TRBV30 and TRBJ1-5, with 7 nucleotides matching TRBD1. The germline V gene has CDR1 GTSNPN and CDR2 SVGIG (reference sequence). This CDR3 is built from 15 residues. V dropped 0 bases and J dropped 5; count of bases not matched to a gene: 7. As DNA, the CDR3 is TGTGCCTGGAGTGTACATTGGGGGACAGATCAGCCCCAGCATTTT. Its translation: CAWSVHWGTDQPQHF.

The gene calls are TRBV7-2 and TRBJ2-3; D may be TRBD2 (6 bases). With 6 bases removed from V and 4 bases from J, the gap between germline ends came to 17 bases. CDR3 length: 15 amino acids. Germline loops: CDR1 SGHTA, CDR2 FQGNSA. For the CDR3, the DNA is TGTGCCAGCAGGAGCGGGTTCGGCGGGCCAGATACGCAGTATTTT. Its translation: CASRSGFGGPDTQYF.

A single count supports this clone. The V call is TRBV18, the J call TRBJ1-3, with D possibly matching TRBD1 (6 bases). Germline CDR1 is KGHSH and CDR2 is LQKENI. The CDR3 contains 13 residues. V was pared by 7 bases and J by 4 bases, with 11 bases between. CDR3 in DNA: TGTGCCAGCTTCGCAGGGGTCGGAAACACCATATATTTT. Encoded protein: CASFAGVGNTIYF.

The chain carries TRBV19 and TRBJ1-1; D not certain. Germline-derived CDR1 and CDR2 are LNHDA and SQIVND (reference sequence). The V gene lost 0 bases and the J gene lost 5 bases, with 19 bases spanning the gap. CDR3 length equals 17 residues. The chain's CDR3 is CASSIDLSNFKRTEAFF. The CDR3 nucleotides read TGTGCCAGTAGTATAGATCTATCCAACTTCAAGCGGACTGAAGCTTTCTTT.

V and J are TRBV6-5 and TRBJ1-6; 11 nucleotides agree with TRBD1. CDR1 is MNHEY and CDR2 is SVGAGI in the germline V gene. The ends lost 0 bases at V and 10 bases at J; junction bases unmatched: 5. The CDR3 extends over 16 amino acids. CDR3 amino acids: CASSYSRDRGWSPLHF. The CDR3 nucleotides are TGTGCCAGCAGTTACTCGCGGGACAGGGGGTGGTCACCCCTCCACTTT.

V usage is TRBV5-1 and J usage is TRBJ2-3, with D possibly matching TRBD2 (6 bases). Germline CDR1 and CDR2: SGHRS and YFSETQ. The CDR3 length is 13 residues. V shed 0 bases and J shed 5 bases, with 7 bases lying between them. The CDR3 nucleotides are TGCGCCAGCAGCTTGGGGGAGGTAGATACGCAGTATTTT. Its protein is CASSLGEVDTQYF.

The chain joins TRBV19 to TRBJ1-2; D gene uncertain. CDR1 is LNHDA, CDR2 SQIVND, per germline (reference sequence). Trimming pared 2 bases from V and 3 bases from J, leaving 13 bases between. This CDR3 has 15 amino acids. The CDR3 bases are TGTGCCAGTAGTATAATATCACAGCCACACTATGGCTACACCTTC. Translated: CASSIISQPHYGYTF. Combining the CDR3 with reference TRBV19 and TRBJ1-2 gives the whole variable domain DGGITQSPKYLFRKEGQNVTLSCEQNLNHDAMYWYRQDPGQGLRLIYYSQIVNDFQKGDIAEGYSVSREKKESFPLTVTSAQKNPTAFYLCASSIISQPHYGYTFGSGTRLTVV.

This chain joins TRBV28 and TRBJ2-7; D is possibly TRBD1 (5 bases). The CDR3 contains 15 residues. Germline V gives CDR1 MDHEN, CDR2 SYDVKM. The V and J ends lost 7 bases and 2 bases respectively, with 18 bases between them. CDR3: CASTTASGFPYEQYF. The CDR3 DNA follows: TGTGCCAGCACCACCGCATCAGGGTTCCCCTACGAGCAGTACTTC. Full variable domain (missing parts from reference TRBV28 and TRBJ2-7): DVKVTQSSRYLVKRTGEKVFLECVQDMDHENMFWYRQDPGLGLRLIYFSYDVKMKEKGDIPEGYSVSREKKERFSLILESASTNQTSMYLCASTTASGFPYEQYFGPGTRLTVT.

The chain recombines TRBV27 with TRBJ2-3; TRBD2 might be the D (6 bases). CDR1 is MNHEY, CDR2 SMNVEV, per germline (reference sequence). CDR3 length equals 16 residues. The V end lost 2 bases, the J end lost 0 bases, and 12 bases lay between the germline ends. The CDR3 is CASSLLSSGSTDTQYF. In DNA form, the CDR3 reads TGTGCCAGCAGTTTACTTAGTAGCGGTAGCACAGATACGCAGTATTTT.

The CDR3 DNA reads TGCGCCAGCAGCTTGGGGGGGGGTTCGGACGAGCAGTACTTC. Encoded protein: CASSLGGGSDEQYF. The V gene is TRBV5-1, the J gene TRBJ2-7; TRBD2 agrees at 7 bases. The trim removed 0 bases at V and 5 bases at J, leaving 5 bases unmatched. The CDR3 is 14 amino acids. The V gene's germline CDR1 is SGHRS and CDR2 YFSETQ.